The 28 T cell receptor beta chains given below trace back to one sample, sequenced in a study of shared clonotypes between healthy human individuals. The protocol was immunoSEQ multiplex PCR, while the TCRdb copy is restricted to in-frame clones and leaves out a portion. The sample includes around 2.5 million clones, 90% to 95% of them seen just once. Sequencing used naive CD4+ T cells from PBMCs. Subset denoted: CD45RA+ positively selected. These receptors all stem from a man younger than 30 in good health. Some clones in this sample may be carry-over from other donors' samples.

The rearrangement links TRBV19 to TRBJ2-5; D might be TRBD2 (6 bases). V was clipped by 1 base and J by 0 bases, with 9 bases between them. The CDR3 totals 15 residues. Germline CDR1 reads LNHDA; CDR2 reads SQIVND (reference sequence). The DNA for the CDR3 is TGTGCCAGTAGTATAGGACGGGGGAACCAAGAGACCCAGTACTTC. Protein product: CASSIGRGNQETQYF.

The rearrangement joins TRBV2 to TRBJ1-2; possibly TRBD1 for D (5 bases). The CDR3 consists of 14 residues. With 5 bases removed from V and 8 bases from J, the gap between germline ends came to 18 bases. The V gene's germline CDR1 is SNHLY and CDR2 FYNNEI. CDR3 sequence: CASSSTVQGRGYTF. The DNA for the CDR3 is TGTGCCAGCAGTTCGACCGTCCAGGGAAGAGGCTACACCTTC.

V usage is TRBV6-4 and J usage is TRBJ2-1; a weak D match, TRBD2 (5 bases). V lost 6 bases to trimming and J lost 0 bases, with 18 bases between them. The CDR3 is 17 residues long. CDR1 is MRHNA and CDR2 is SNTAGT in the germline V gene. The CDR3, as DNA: TGTGCCAGCAGCTATGCTGCTAGCTGTTACTCCTACAATGAGCAGTTCTTC. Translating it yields CASSYAASCYSYNEQFF.

The CDR3 region has the DNA TGCGCCAGCAGCCAAGGTTCACCCAGTAGCTACACCTTC. Translating gives CASSQGSPSSYTF. The chain has TRBV4-3 and TRBJ1-2; D call uncertain. CDR1 LGHNA and CDR2 YSLEER come from the germline V gene. Trimming stripped 1 base from V and 9 bases from J, with 12 bases between. The CDR3 runs to 13 residues.

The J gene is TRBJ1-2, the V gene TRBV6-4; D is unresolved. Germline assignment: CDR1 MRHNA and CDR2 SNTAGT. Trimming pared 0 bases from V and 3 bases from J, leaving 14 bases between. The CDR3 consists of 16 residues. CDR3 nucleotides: TGTGCCAGCAGTGACTCGAGGCTCGCGGGGTACTATGGCTACACCTTC. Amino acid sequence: CASSDSRLAGYYGYTF.

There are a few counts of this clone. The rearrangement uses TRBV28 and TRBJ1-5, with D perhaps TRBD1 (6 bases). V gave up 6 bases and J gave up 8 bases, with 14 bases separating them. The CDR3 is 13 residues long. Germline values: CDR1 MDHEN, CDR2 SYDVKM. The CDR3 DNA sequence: TGTGCCAGCAGGTTACAGGGAGGCGAGCCCCAGCATTTT. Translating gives CASRLQGGEPQHF.

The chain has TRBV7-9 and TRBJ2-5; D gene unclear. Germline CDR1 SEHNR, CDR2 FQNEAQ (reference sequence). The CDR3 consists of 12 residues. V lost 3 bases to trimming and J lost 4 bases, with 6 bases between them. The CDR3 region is CASSFVIETQYF. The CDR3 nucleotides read TGTGCCAGCAGCTTCGTAATAGAGACCCAGTACTTC.

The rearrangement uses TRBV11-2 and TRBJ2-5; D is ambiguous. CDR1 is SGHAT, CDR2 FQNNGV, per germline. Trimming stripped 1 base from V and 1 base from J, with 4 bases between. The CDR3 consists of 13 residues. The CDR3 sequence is CASSLGIQETQYF. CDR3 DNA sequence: TGTGCCAGCAGCTTAGGGATCCAAGAGACCCAGTACTTC.

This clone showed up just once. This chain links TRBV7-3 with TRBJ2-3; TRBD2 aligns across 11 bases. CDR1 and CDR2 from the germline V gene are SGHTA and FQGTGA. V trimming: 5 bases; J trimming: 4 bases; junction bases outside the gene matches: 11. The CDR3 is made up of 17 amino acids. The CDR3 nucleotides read TGTGCCAGCAGCCCCCCTGGAGGTAGCGGGAGGGCAGATACGCAGTATTTT. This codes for CASSPPGGSGRADTQYF.

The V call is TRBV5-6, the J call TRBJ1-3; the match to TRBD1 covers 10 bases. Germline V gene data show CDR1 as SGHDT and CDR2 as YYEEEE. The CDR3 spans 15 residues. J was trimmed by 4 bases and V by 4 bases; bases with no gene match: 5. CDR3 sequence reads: CASSPRDRGGNTIYF. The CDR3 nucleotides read TGTGCCAGCAGCCCCCGGGACAGGGGAGGAAACACCATATATTTT.

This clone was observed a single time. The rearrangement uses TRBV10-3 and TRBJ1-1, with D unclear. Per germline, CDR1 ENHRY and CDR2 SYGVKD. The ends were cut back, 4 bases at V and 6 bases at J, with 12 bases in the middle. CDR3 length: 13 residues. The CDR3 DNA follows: TGTGCCATCAGTGGGGCCATTTACGCTGAAGCTTTCTTT. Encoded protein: CAISGAIYAEAFF.

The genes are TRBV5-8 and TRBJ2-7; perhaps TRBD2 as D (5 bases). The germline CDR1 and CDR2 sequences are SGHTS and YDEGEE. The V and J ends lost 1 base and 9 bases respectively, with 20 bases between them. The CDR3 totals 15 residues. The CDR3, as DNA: TGTGCCAGCAGCTTGAATAGTTACGCTCAAAGCGGGCAGTACTTC. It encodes CASSLNSYAQSGQYF.

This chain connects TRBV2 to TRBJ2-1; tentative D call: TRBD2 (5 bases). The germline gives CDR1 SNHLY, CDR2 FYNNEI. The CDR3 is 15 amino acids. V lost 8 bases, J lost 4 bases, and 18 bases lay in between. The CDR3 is CASLWDRGEYNEQFF. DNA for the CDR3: TGTGCCAGCCTTTGGGATCGGGGAGAATACAATGAGCAGTTCTTC. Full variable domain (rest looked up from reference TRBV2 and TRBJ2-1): EPEVTQTPSHQVTQMGQEVILRCVPISNHLYFYWYRQILGQKVEFLVSFYNNEISEKSEIFDDQFSVERPDGSNFTLKIRSTKLEDSAMYFCASLWDRGEYNEQFFGPGTRLTVL.

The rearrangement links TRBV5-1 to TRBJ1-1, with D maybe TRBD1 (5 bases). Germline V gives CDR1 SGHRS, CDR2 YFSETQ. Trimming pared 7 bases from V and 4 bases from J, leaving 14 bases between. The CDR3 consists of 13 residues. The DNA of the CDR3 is TGCGCCAGCGGGGAGCGGGGGGTCACTGAAGCTTTCTTT. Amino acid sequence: CASGERGVTEAFF. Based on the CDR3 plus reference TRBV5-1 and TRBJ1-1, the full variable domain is KAGVTQTPRYLIKTRGQQVTLSCSPISGHRSVSWYQQTPGQGLQFLFEYFSETQRNKGNFPGRFSGRQFSNSRSEMNVSTLELGDSALYLCASGERGVTEAFFGQGTRLTVV.

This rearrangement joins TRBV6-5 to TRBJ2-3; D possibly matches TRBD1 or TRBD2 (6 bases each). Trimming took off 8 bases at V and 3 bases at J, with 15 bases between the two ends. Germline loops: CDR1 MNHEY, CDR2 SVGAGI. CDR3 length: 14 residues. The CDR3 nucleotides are TGTGCCAGCGGCCGTCTAGGGGGGACAGATACGCAGTATTTT. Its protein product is CASGRLGGTDTQYF.

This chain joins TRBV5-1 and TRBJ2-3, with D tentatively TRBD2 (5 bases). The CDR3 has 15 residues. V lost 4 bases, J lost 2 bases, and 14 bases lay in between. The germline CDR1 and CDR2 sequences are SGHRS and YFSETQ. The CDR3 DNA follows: TGCGCCAGCAGCGCCCCCACGGGGTACACAGATACGCAGTATTTT. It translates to CASSAPTGYTDTQYF.

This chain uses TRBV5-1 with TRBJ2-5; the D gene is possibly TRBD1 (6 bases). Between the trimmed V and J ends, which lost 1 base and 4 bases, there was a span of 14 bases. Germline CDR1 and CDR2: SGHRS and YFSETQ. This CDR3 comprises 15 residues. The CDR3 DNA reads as TGCGCCAGCAGCTTGATGGTGACAGGTGGAGAGACCCAGTACTTC. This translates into CASSLMVTGGETQYF.

The DNA of the CDR3 is TGTGCCAGTAGTATTTCGGGGGCTGCTAATGAAAAACTGTTTTTT. Its translation: CASSISGAANEKLFF. The rearrangement uses TRBV19 and TRBJ1-4; tentatively, D is TRBD1 (6 bases). Trimming cost V 3 bases and J 3 bases, with 11 bases left between them. Germline loops: CDR1 LNHDA, CDR2 SQIVND (reference sequence). This CDR3 is 15 amino acids long.

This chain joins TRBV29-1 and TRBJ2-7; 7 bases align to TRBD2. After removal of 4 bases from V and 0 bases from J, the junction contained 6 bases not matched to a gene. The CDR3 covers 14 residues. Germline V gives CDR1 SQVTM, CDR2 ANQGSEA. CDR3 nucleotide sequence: TGCAGCGTTGCTGGGAGGGCCTACTCCTACGAGCAGTACTTC. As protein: CSVAGRAYSYEQYF.

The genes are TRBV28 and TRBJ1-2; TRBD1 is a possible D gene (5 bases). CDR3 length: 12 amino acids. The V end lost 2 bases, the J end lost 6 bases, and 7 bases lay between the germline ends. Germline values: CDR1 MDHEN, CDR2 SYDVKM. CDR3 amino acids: CASSLEGNGYTF. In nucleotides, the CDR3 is TGTGCCAGCAGTTTAGAGGGGAATGGCTACACCTTC.

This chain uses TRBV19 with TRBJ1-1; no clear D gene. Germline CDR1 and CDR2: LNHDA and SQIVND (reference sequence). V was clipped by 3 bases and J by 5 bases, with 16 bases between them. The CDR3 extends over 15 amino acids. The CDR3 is CASSIPSTSRTEAFF. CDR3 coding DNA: TGTGCCAGTAGTATCCCTTCCACTAGTAGGACTGAAGCTTTCTTT.

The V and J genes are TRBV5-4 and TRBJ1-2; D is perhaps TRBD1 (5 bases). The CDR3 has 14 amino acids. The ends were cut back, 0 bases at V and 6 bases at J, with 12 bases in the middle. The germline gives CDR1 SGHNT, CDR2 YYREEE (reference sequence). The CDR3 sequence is CASSLAGPYDGYTF. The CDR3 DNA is TGTGCCAGCAGCTTGGCGGGACCCTACGATGGCTACACCTTC.

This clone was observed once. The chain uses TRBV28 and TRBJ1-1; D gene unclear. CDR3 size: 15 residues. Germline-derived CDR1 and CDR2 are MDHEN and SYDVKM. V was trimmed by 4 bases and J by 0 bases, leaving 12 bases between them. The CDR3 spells CASSSSGILNTEAFF. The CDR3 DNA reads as TGTGCCAGCAGTTCCTCCGGGATTCTGAACACTGAAGCTTTCTTT.

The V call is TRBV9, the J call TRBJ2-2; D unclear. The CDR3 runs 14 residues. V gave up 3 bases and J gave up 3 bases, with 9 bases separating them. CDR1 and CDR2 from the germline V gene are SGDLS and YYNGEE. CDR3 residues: CASSADTYTGELFF. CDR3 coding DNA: TGTGCCAGCAGCGCCGACACCTACACCGGGGAGCTGTTTTTT.

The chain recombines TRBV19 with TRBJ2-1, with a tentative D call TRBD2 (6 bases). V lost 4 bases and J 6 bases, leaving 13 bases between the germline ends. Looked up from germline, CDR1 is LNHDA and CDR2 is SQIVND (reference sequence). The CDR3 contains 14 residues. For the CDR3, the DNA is TGTGCCAGTAGTACTAGATATAGCGGCAATGAGCAGTTCTTC. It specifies CASSTRYSGNEQFF. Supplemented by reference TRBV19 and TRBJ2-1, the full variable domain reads DGGITQSPKYLFRKEGQNVTLSCEQNLNHDAMYWYRQDPGQGLRLIYYSQIVNDFQKGDIAEGYSVSREKKESFPLTVTSAQKNPTAFYLCASSTRYSGNEQFFGPGTRLTVL.

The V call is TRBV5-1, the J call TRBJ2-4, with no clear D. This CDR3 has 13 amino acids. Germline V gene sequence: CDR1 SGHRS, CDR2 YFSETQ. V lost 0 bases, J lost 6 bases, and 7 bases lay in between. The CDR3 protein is CASSLDPGNIQYF. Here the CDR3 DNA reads TGCGCCAGCAGCTTGGATCCGGGAAACATTCAGTACTTC.

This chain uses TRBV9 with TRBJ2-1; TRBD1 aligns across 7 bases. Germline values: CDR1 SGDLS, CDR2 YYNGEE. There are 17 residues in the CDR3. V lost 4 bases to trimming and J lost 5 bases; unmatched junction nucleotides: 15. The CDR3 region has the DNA TGTGCCAGCAGCCCTACGGGCTCGGCAGGGGGTCACAATGAGCAGTTCTTC. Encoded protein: CASSPTGSAGGHNEQFF.

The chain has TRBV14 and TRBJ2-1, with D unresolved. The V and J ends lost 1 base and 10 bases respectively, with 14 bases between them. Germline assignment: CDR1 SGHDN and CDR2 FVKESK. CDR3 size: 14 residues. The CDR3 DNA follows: TGTGCCAGCAGCCAAGTTGAAGGGTTTCGGGAGCAGTTCTTC. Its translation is CASSQVEGFREQFF.